Listed here is a single T cell receptor beta chain. What it recognizes is unknown. This sample stems from a study of T-cell memory formation after mild COVID-19. General study findings and limits: Certain responding clones were present in pre-infection memory, suggesting participation of cross-reactive memory. SARS-CoV-2 specificity of second-wave clones peaking day 37 was unconfirmed.

The J segment lost 9 bases and the V segment lost 4 bases, leaving 9 bases of the junction unmatched. Germline V lookup: CDR1 SGHRS, CDR2 YFSETQ. CDR3 length: 15 residues. MiXCR was run by TCRdb on the 5' RACE reads, yielding one entry per CDR3 protein. The table has approximately 570,000 distinct CDR3 sequences, approximately 19% seen once. The sequencing sample was made of PBMCs or a T cell subset sorted from them (not recorded which). The chain joins TRBV5-1 to TRBJ1-6; 8 nucleotides match TRBD1. This clonotype originated in an adult woman who had mild COVID-19 (a few samples of this study predate the infection). Cell type and time point are not known. The CDR3 DNA sequence: TGCGCCAGCAGCCAGAACAGGGGGTACGGTTCACCCCTCCACTTT. Translated, it gives CASSQNRGYGSPLHF.